Listed here are 5 T cell receptor beta chains from one sample, sequenced in a study of cytomegalovirus exposure and HLA in healthy donors. This table comes from immunoSEQ multiplex PCR, and its TCRdb copy is limited to in-frame clones, with some not included. The sample has fewer than 350,000 clones, approximately 90% seen once. Sequencing was carried out using PBMCs. The receptor source for this set is a woman aged 18 to 35 in good health and CMV-seronegative.

The rearrangement joins TRBV2 to TRBJ2-4, with 7 bases that match TRBD2. Germline trimming cut 2 bases from V and 9 bases from J; bases unmatched to any gene: 7. The germline gives CDR1 SNHLY, CDR2 FYNNEI. This CDR3 is 14 amino acids long. The CDR3 nucleotides are TGTGCCAGCAGTGAAAGAACTAGCGTAAGCATTCAGTACTTC. Translating it yields CASSERTSVSIQYF.

This chain uses TRBV7-2 with TRBJ1-2; D unclear. CDR1 and CDR2 from the germline V gene are SGHTA and FQGNSA. V lost 8 bases and J 2 bases, leaving 12 bases between the germline ends. CDR3 length: 13 amino acids. The CDR3 sequence is CASGRGSNYGYTF. DNA of the CDR3: TGTGCCAGCGGGCGGGGATCCAACTATGGCTACACCTTC.

Only one count was recorded for this clone. The chain has TRBV29-1 and TRBJ2-7; 8 bases are shared with TRBD1. Germline V gene sequence: CDR1 SQVTM, CDR2 ANQGSEA. The CDR3 is 12 amino acids. V lost 3 bases to trimming and J lost 6 bases; unmatched junction nucleotides: 4. The CDR3 DNA reads TGCAGCGTTGAGTCAGGGGGCGGCGAGCAGTACTTC. Residues: CSVESGGGEQYF.

The V call is TRBV5-1, the J call TRBJ2-3; tentatively, D is TRBD1 (5 bases). V was trimmed by 4 bases and J by 2 bases, leaving 11 bases between them. Germline CDR1 is SGHRS and CDR2 is YFSETQ. The length of the CDR3 is 14 residues. For the CDR3, the DNA is TGCGCCAGCAGCCCAGGGTTTACCACAGATACGCAGTATTTT. Translating it yields CASSPGFTTDTQYF.

The chain is built from TRBV5-4 and TRBJ2-1; 10 bases line up with TRBD2. The junction had 7 bases not matched to a gene; V was cut back by 5 bases and J by 5 bases. From germline, CDR1 is SGHNT and CDR2 YYREEE (reference sequence). This CDR3 has 15 residues. CDR3 in amino acids: CASRAGTSANNEQFF. In DNA form, the CDR3 reads TGTGCCAGCAGGGCCGGGACTAGCGCCAACAATGAGCAGTTCTTC.